The rows below give T cell receptor beta chains drawn from one sample of a study of response to subunit inactivated influenza vaccine. TCRdb ran MiXCR on the RT-PCR reads and lists one entry per CDR3 protein. The sample includes about 500,000 distinct CDR3 sequences, around 7.9% of them seen just once. The sequences come from PBMCs from blood, collected 23 to 25 months after vaccination. All receptors derive from a man between 50 and 69 years old who received an inactivated influenza vaccine. The conserved cysteine and the conserved F or W are not part of the CDR3 here.

V gene,J gene,CDR3 protein
TRBV19,TRBJ2-5,ASSPWVTLETQY
TRBV4-1,TRBJ1-1,ASSQTGMGTEAF
TRBV7-2,TRBJ1-1,ASSLVGEISEAF
TRBV28,TRBJ2-5,ASRGGRQETQY
TRBV29-1,TRBJ2-5,SVEEGTRGETQY
TRBV10-3,TRBJ2-7,AIRGDRGSYEQY
TRBV3-1,TRBJ1-1,ASSQGVGYTEAF
TRBV14,TRBJ2-5,ASSQVIYRGLETQY
TRBV24-1,TRBJ2-1,ATKASGTEYNEQF
TRBV20-1,TRBJ2-3,SARGWDRGMVTDTQY
TRBV7-9,TRBJ1-1,ASSNRQVGSEAF
TRBV5-5,TRBJ2-2,ASNDRGRTGELF
TRBV29-1,TRBJ2-5,SVGGASRWETQY
TRBV7-9,TRBJ1-4,ASSLGDMPLF
TRBV29-1,TRBJ1-3,SVEDPLTGRGNTIY
TRBV5-1,TRBJ1-1,ASSRPPGQGDTEAF